This TCR beta chain stems from a study of T-cell memory formation after mild COVID-19. Looking at the study overall: TCR clusters largely stayed donor specific. The study, taken as a whole, reports: Among CD4+ contracting clones, most were CM and EM, and CD8+ ones EMRA. Day 15 to 85 contracting clones showed balanced CD4/CD8; later expanders leaned CD4+.

TCR alpha and TCR beta cDNA libraries carrying sample barcodes and UMIs came from 5'RACE with constant-segment primers. One entry per CDR3 protein results from TCRdb running MiXCR on the 5' RACE reads. Found here are 300,000 to 400,000 distinct CDR3 sequences, 25% to 30% of them singletons; the top ten hold roughly 12%. In this sample, this clonotype turned up a few times. The antigen is not known. The CDR3 spans 15 residues. Deletions cut 2 bases from V and 5 bases from J, with 13 bases between. CDR1 is SGHKS, CDR2 YYEKEE, per germline (reference sequence). The source material was PBMCs or a T cell subset sorted from them (not recorded which). The sequence came from an adult woman who had mild COVID-19 (a few samples of this study predate the infection). Cell type and time point are not known. The rearrangement joins TRBV5-5 to TRBJ2-2; the D call may be TRBD1 or TRBD2 (6 bases each). The CDR3 sequence is CASSFGGIVTGELFF. CDR3 coding DNA: TGTGCCAGCAGCTTCGGGGGCATCGTAACCGGGGAGCTGTTTTTT.